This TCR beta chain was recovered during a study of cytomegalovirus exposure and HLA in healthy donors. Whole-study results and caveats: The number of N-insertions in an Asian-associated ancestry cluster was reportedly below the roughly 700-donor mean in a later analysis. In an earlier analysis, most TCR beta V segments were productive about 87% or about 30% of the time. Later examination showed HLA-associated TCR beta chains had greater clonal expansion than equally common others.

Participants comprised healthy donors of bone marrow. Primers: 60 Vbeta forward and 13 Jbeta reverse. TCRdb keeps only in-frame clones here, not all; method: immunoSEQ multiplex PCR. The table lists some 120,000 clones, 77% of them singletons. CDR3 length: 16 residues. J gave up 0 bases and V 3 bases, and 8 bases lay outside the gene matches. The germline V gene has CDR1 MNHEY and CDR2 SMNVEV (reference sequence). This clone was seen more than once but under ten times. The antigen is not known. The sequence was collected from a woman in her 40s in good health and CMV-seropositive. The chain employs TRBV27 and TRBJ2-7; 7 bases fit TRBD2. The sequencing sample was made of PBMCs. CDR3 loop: CASSFFRAGLSYEQYF. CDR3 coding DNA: TGTGCCAGCAGTTTCTTTCGAGCGGGGCTCTCCTACGAGCAGTACTTC.